These T cell receptor beta chains were read from a single sample in a study of cytomegalovirus exposure and HLA in healthy donors. Only in-frame clones appear in the TCRdb table, and some are missing; sequencing was by immunoSEQ multiplex PCR. The sample comprises some 150,000 clones, about 80% of which are singletons, and approximately 4.5% rests with the top ten. The sequenced sample was PBMCs. These receptors originate from a man younger than 45 in good health and CMV-seronegative. CDR3s include the opening cysteine and the closing phenylalanine or tryptophan. A D gene is named only where the DNA matches it firmly. The listing skips clone size in some rows; elsewhere it reads once, few, many or a size class.

-	-	TRBJ1-5	TRBV19	CASSIRGGRGQPQHF	TGTGCCAGTAGTATACGGGGGGGTCGGGGCCAGCCCCAGCATTTT
TRBD1	-	TRBJ1-6	TRBV27	CASTPTGDSPLHF	TGTGCCAGCACCCCGACAGGGGACTCACCCCTCCACTTT
-	-	TRBJ2-7	TRBV6-5	CASSSTKTGRSYEQYF	TGTGCCAGCAGTTCGACCAAGACAGGCCGCTCCTACGAGCAGTACTTC
-	once	TRBJ1-1	TRBV10-3	CAITGVLNTEAFF	TGTGCCATCACAGGGGTCCTGAACACTGAAGCTTTCTTT
-	-	TRBJ2-1	TRBV9	CASSPGAGVNEQFF	TGTGCCAGCAGCCCAGGGGCTGGTGTAAATGAGCAGTTCTTC
-	once	TRBJ2-5	TRBV7-3	CASSLTPGYF	TGTGCCAGCAGCTTAACCCCGGGGTACTTC
-	-	TRBJ2-7	TRBV6-1	CASSELRYEQYF	TGTGCCAGCAGTGAACTTCGTTACGAGCAGTACTTC
-	-	TRBJ1-1	TRBV30	CAWSPTVLNTEAFF	TGTGCCTGGAGTCCCACGGTTCTGAACACTGAAGCTTTCTTT
TRBD2	-	TRBJ2-5	TRBV6-1	CASSETTSAQETQYF	TGTGCCAGCAGTGAAACCACTAGCGCACAAGAGACCCAGTACTTC
TRBD1	-	TRBJ1-6	TRBV19	CASSIGRQGNSPLHF	TGTGCCAGTAGTATTGGCAGACAGGGAAATTCACCCCTCCACTTT
-	-	TRBJ2-5	TRBV10-3	CAIRTGSLETQYF	TGTGCCATCAGGACCGGGAGCTTAGAGACCCAGTACTTC
TRBD1	-	TRBJ2-3	TRBV5-1	CASSLETGQHTDTQYF	TGCGCCAGCAGCTTGGAGACAGGGCAACACACAGATACGCAGTATTTT
-	-	TRBJ1-5	TRBV7-9	CASSKLDNNQPQHF	TGTGCCAGCAGTAAGCTGGACAACAATCAGCCCCAGCATTTT
TRBD2	-	TRBJ2-7	TRBV7-2	CATWGYREGEQYF	TGTGCCACCTGGGGGTACCGGGAGGGTGAGCAGTACTTC
-	once	TRBJ1-1	TRBV9	CASSVGTATEAFF	TGTGCCAGCAGCGTAGGAACAGCCACTGAAGCTTTCTTT
-	-	TRBJ1-1	TRBV11-2	CASSLGQGYTEAFF	TGTGCCAGCAGCTTAGGGCAGGGTTACACTGAAGCTTTCTTT
TRBD2	-	TRBJ2-1	TRBV6-5	CASSSSSGGSYNEQFF	TGTGCCAGCAGTTCCTCTAGCGGGGGTTCCTACAATGAGCAGTTCTTC
TRBD1	-	TRBJ1-5	TRBV30	CAWSGTGVHQPQHF	TGTGCCTGGAGTGGAACAGGGGTTCATCAGCCCCAGCATTTT
-	-	TRBJ1-2	TRBV5-4	CASSLDPSYGYTF	TGTGCCAGCAGCTTGGATCCGTCCTATGGCTACACCTTC
TRBD2	-	TRBJ2-1	TRBV7-3	CASSLTPGTSGRRYEQFF	TGTGCCAGCAGCTTAACGCCGGGGACTAGCGGGAGGCGGTATGAGCAGTTCTTC